Listed below are T cell receptor beta chains from one sample, sequenced in a study of CD8+ T cells in alopecia areata. The method was immunoSEQ multiplex PCR; TCRdb's version includes in-frame clones alone and lacks a portion of them. The sample shows 190,000 or so clones, roughly 50% of them seen only once. Material: CD8+ T cells sorted from blood, obtained at week 24, from a patient treated with tofacitinib. The source of these receptors is a human donor with alopecia areata. Both conserved end residues are part of each CDR3. The D gene is left open where the match is weak. Clone size is given for some rows only: seen once, a few or many times, or a class if the clone is expanded.

V gene	D gene	J gene	clone size	CDR3 DNA	CDR3 protein
TRBV7-9	TRBD1	TRBJ2-3	-	TGTGCCAGCAGCCTCTACCGGACAGGGAGGACAGATACGCAGTATTTT	CASSLYRTGRTDTQYF
TRBV30	-	TRBJ1-2	-	TGTGCCTGGAGAAGGGAAGGCTACACCTTC	CAWRREGYTF
TRBV15	-	TRBJ2-5	-	TGTGCCACCAGGGGGGCCCAAGAGACCCAGTACTTC	CATRGAQETQYF
TRBV9	-	TRBJ2-7	-	TGTGCCAGCTCCGGGGCAGGCTACGAGCAGTACTTC	CASSGAGYEQYF
TRBV7-9	-	TRBJ2-2	once	TGTGCCAGCTTCAGAATCGGCACCGGGGAGCTGTTTTTT	CASFRIGTGELFF
TRBV30	-	TRBJ1-4	-	TGTGCCTGGACGGGGGCGGATGAAAAACTGTTTTTT	CAWTGADEKLFF
TRBV29-1	TRBD2	TRBJ2-4	few	TGCAGCGTTCTGACTAGCGGGGCTCTAGCCAAAAACATTCAGTACTTC	CSVLTSGALAKNIQYF
TRBV11-3	-	TRBJ2-5	-	TGTGCCAGCAGACTTTACGTGGGGAAAGAGACCCAGTACTTC	CASRLYVGKETQYF
TRBV4-1	TRBD1	TRBJ2-7	few	TGCGCCAGCAGCCAACCTCCGGGACAGGAGCAGTACTTC	CASSQPPGQEQYF
TRBV5-6	TRBD1	TRBJ2-4	once	TGTGCCAGCAGCTCCTGGGACAGGGGACCGACCGAGGCCAAAAACATTCAGTACTTC	CASSSWDRGPTEAKNIQYF
TRBV5-1	TRBD2	TRBJ2-1	-	TGCGCCAGCAGCTTGGGGGCTAGCGGGGGGAGCTCCTACAATGAGCAGTTCTTC	CASSLGASGGSSYNEQFF
TRBV30	TRBD1	TRBJ1-4	few	TGTGCCTGGAGAACGCGACAGGGGCAAGAGCCTAAGGCTAATGAAAAACTGTTTTTT	CAWRTRQGQEPKANEKLFF
TRBV5-8	-	TRBJ1-1	-	TGTGCCAGCAGCTTCCCGGGACTTTTGAACACTGAAGCTTTCTTT	CASSFPGLLNTEAFF
TRBV19	-	TRBJ2-3	-	TGTGCCAGTAGTGTTCGCGGGCGCCGCACAGATACGCAGTATTTT	CASSVRGRRTDTQYF
TRBV30	-	TRBJ1-1	few	TGTGCCTGGACGGGGGGGAACACTGAAGCTTTCTTT	CAWTGGNTEAFF
TRBV15	TRBD2	TRBJ2-3	few	TGTGCCACCAGAGCTCTGGGGGGGACGGATACGCAGTATTTT	CATRALGGTDTQYF
TRBV27	-	TRBJ1-5	-	TGTGCCAGCAGTTTTAGGCCTCCAGGGTGGAATCAGCCCCAGCATTTT	CASSFRPPGWNQPQHF
TRBV15	-	TRBJ2-2	few	TGTGCCACCAGCAGAGACAGGGGCGGTTACACCGGGGAGCTGTTTTTT	CATSRDRGGYTGELFF
TRBV7-3	TRBD1	TRBJ2-1	-	TGTGCCAGCAGCCCGTACGTCGGGACAGGGGGCTTCGATGAGCAGTTCTTC	CASSPYVGTGGFDEQFF
TRBV9	-	TRBJ2-2	few	TGTGCCAGCAGCGTAGTAACCGGGGAGCTGTTTTTT	CASSVVTGELFF
TRBV23-1	TRBD2	TRBJ2-5	-	TGCGCCAGCAGTCATACCCCGGTAGCGGGGGGGGAAGAGACCCAGTACTTC	CASSHTPVAGGEETQYF
TRBV27	-	TRBJ2-3	-	TGTGCCAGCAGTTTATTTTGGTGGGAGGCGCAGTATTTT	CASSLFWWEAQYF
TRBV14	-	TRBJ2-5	-	TGTGCCAGCAGCCAAGAACCGACCTATACACAGTACTTC	CASSQEPTYTQYF
TRBV19	-	TRBJ1-1	-	TGTGCCAGTAGCATGGGACGGATAGTAATGAACACTGAAGCTTTCTTT	CASSMGRIVMNTEAFF
TRBV13	-	TRBJ2-2	-	TGTGCCAGCAGCCGACCTGGAGGGGAGCTGTTTTTT	CASSRPGGELFF
TRBV30	-	TRBJ2-5	once	TGTGCCCGGAGGGTTCAAGAGACCCAGTACTTC	CARRVQETQYF
TRBV18	-	TRBJ1-1	-	TGTGCCAGCTCACCAGGGCAAACACGCACTGAAGCTTTCTTT	CASSPGQTRTEAFF
TRBV29-1	-	TRBJ1-2	-	TGCAGCGTTGGCGCTACAAGGGCATCTCGACGTAACTATGGCTACACCTTC	CSVGATRASRRNYGYTF
TRBV11-1	-	TRBJ2-5	-	TGTGCCAGCAGCTTAGAGTTTAGGCTGCCGAAGACCCAGTACTTC	CASSLEFRLPKTQYF
TRBV30	-	TRBJ1-5	-	TGTGCCTGGAGCGTCGGGTGGGGCAATCAGCCCCAGCATTTT	CAWSVGWGNQPQHF
TRBV10-3	TRBD2	TRBJ2-7	-	TGTGCCATCAGTGCCGGACTAGCCGCCTACGAGCAGTACTTC	CAISAGLAAYEQYF
TRBV2	TRBD2	TRBJ2-5	few	TGTGCCAGCAGTGAAGGAGCCAGCGAAGCGGGGGGCTTGGCCGAGACCCAGTACTTC	CASSEGASEAGGLAETQYF
TRBV7-9	TRBD1	TRBJ1-2	few	TGTGCCAGCAGCTTGGGAGGGGGCCTTGGCTACACCTTC	CASSLGGGLGYTF
TRBV27	-	TRBJ1-5	-	TGTGCCAGCAGTTTATCGAATCTTCAGCCCCAGCATTTT	CASSLSNLQPQHF
TRBV5-1	TRBD2	TRBJ2-5	few	TGCGCCAGCAGCTTGGGGCCGGGACTAGCGGGGGACCAAGAGACCCAGTACTTC	CASSLGPGLAGDQETQYF
TRBV9	TRBD1	TRBJ2-5	-	TGTGCCAGCAGCATACAGGGGGCTGATGAGACCCAGTACTTC	CASSIQGADETQYF